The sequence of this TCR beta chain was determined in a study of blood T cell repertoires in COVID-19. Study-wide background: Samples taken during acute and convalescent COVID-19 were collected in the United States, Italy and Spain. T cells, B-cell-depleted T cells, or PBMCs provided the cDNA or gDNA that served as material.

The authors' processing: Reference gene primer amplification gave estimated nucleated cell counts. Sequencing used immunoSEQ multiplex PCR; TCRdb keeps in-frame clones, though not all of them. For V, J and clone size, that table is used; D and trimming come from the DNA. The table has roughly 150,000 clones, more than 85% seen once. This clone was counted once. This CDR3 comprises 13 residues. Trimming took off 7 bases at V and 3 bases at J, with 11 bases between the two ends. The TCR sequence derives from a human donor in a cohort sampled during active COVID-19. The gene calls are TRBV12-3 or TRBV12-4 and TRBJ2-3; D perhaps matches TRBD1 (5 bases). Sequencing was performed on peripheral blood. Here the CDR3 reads CASNGHSTDTQYF. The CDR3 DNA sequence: TGTGCCAGCAACGGACACTCAACAGATACGCAGTATTTT.